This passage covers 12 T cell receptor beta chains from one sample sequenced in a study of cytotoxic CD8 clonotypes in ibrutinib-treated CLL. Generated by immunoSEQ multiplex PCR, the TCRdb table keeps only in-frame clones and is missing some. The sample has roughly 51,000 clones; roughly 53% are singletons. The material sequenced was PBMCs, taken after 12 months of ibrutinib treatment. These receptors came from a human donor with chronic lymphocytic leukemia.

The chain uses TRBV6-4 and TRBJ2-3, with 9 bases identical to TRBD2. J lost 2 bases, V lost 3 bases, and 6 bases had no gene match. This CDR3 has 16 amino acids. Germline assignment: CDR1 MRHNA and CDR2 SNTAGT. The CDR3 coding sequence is TGTGCCAGCAGTGAAAATAGCGGGAGCCCCACAGATACGCAGTATTTT. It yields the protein CASSENSGSPTDTQYF.

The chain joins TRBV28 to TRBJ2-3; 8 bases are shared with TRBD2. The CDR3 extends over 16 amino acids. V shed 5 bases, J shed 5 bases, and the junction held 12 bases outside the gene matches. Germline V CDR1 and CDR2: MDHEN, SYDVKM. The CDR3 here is CASSTTEVAGRDTQYF. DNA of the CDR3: TGTGCCAGCAGTACTACCGAGGTAGCGGGAAGAGATACGCAGTATTTT.

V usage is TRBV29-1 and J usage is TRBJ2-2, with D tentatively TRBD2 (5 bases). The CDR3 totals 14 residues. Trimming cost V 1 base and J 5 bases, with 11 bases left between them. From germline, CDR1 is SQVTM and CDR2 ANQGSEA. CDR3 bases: TGCAGCGTTGAAGTACGGGGTGGAACCGGGGAGCTGTTTTTT. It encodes CSVEVRGGTGELFF.

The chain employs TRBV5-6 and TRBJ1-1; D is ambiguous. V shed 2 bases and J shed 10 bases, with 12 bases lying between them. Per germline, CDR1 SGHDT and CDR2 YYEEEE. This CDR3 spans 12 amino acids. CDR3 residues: CASSFQGLPAFF. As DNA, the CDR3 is TGTGCCAGCAGCTTTCAAGGACTCCCAGCTTTCTTT.

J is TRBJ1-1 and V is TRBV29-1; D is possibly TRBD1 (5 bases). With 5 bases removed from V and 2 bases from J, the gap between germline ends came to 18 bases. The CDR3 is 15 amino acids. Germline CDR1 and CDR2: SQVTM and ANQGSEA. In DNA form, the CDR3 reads TGCAGCGTTCAGGGACGAGCGGGTGATAACACTGAAGCTTTCTTT. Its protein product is CSVQGRAGDNTEAFF.

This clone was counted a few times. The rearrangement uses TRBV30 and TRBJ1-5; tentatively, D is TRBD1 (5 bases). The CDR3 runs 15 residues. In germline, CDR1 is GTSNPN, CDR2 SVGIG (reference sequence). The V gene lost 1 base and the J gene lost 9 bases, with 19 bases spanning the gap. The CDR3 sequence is CAWSGQGGAQRPQHF. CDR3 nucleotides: TGTGCCTGGAGTGGCCAGGGCGGGGCCCAAAGGCCCCAGCATTTT.

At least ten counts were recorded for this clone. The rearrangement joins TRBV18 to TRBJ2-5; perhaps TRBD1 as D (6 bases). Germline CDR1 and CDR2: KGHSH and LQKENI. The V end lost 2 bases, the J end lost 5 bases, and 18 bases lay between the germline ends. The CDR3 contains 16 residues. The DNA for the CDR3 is TGTGCCAGCTCACCAACCTCATACAGGGATGGGGAGACCCAGTACTTC. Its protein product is CASSPTSYRDGETQYF.

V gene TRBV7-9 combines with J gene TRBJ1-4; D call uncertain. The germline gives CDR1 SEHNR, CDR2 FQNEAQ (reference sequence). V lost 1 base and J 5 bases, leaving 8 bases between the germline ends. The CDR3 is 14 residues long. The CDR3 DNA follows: TGTGCCAGCAGCTTAGACCTCCAGAATGAAAAACTGTTTTTT. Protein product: CASSLDLQNEKLFF.

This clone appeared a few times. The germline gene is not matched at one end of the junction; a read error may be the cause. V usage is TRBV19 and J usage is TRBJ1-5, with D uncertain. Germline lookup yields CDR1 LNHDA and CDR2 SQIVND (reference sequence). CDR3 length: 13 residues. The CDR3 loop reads CACSGNRNQPQHF. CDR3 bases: TGTGCCTGTAGCGGAAATCGCAATCAGCCCCAGCATTTT.

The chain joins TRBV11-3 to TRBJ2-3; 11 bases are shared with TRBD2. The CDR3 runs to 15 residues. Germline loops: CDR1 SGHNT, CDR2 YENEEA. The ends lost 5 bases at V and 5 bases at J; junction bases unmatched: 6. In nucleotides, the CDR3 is TGTGCCAGCAGCCCACTAGCGGGAGTTGGAGATACGCAGTATTTT. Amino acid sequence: CASSPLAGVGDTQYF.

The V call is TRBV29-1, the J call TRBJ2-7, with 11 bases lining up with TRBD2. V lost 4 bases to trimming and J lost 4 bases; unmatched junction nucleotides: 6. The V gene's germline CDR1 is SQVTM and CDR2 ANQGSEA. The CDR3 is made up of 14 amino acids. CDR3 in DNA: TGCAGCGTTGTTTCTGGGACTAGCGGTTACGAGCAGTACTTC. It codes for CSVVSGTSGYEQYF.

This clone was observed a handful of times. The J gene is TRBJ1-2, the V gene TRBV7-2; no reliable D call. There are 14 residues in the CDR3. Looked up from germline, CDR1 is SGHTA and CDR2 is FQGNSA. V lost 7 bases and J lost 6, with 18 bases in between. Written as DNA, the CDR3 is TGTGCCAGCACCCCAGCCCCGGGCGGGAATGGCTACACCTTC. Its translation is CASTPAPGGNGYTF.